The next 24 T cell receptor beta chains were all read from a single sample in a study of preoperative IRX-2 immunotherapy in early breast cancer. The assay was immunoSEQ multiplex PCR, and TCRdb's table has in-frame clones only and misses some. The table records about 32,000 clones, roughly four fifths of them present only once. Indicated treatment: preoperative locoregional IRX-2 cytokine immunotherapy. The specimen was lymph node tissue, collected from a patient treated with IRX-2 immunotherapy. All receptors derive from a human donor with breast cancer.

The CDR3 reads CASTRGVPYEQYF. CDR3 nucleotides: TGTGCCAGCACCAGGGGGGTCCCCTACGAGCAGTACTTC. The J gene is TRBJ2-7, the V gene TRBV28, with D perhaps TRBD1 (7 bases). Trimming removed 7 bases from V and 2 bases from J, with 12 bases in between. The germline gives CDR1 MDHEN, CDR2 SYDVKM. CDR3 length equals 13 residues.

The gene calls are TRBV28 and TRBJ1-2; TRBD1 matches at 9 bases. Germline V gene data show CDR1 as MDHEN and CDR2 as SYDVKM. This CDR3 comprises 13 residues. V dropped 5 bases and J dropped 5; count of bases not matched to a gene: 3. Here the CDR3 reads CASSTGQGYGYTF. In DNA form, the CDR3 reads TGTGCCAGCAGTACCGGACAGGGGTATGGCTACACCTTC.

The chain combines TRBV7-1 with TRBJ1-3; D is possibly TRBD1 (5 bases). TRBV7-1 is an ORF; its function is uncertain. The germline V and J ends were trimmed by 4 bases and 6 bases, with 10 bases remaining between them. The length of the CDR3 is 13 residues. This CDR3 is CASSLAGQNTIYF. In nucleotides, the CDR3 is TGTGCCAGCAGCTTAGCGGGGCAAAACACCATATATTTT.

The rearrangement uses TRBV30 and TRBJ1-5; unclear D gene. Trimming pared 5 bases from V and 0 bases from J, leaving 11 bases between. The germline gives CDR1 GTSNPN, CDR2 SVGIG (reference sequence). The CDR3 has 14 residues. The DNA of the CDR3 is TGTGCCTGGGCTTCTACGGGTAGCAATCAGCCCCAGCATTTT. Amino acids: CAWASTGSNQPQHF.

The chain combines TRBV15 with TRBJ2-5; D is perhaps TRBD2 (6 bases). With 0 bases removed from V and 4 bases from J, the gap between germline ends came to 9 bases. In germline, CDR1 is LNHNV, CDR2 YYDKDF (reference sequence). The CDR3 is 14 residues long. The CDR3 loop reads CATSRDLGGETQYF. The CDR3 DNA reads TGTGCCACCAGCAGAGATTTGGGGGGAGAGACCCAGTACTTC. Looking up the rest from reference TRBV15 and TRBJ2-5 gives the full variable domain: DAMVIQNPRYQVTQFGKPVTLSCSQTLNHNVMYWYQQKSSQAPKLLFHYYDKDFNNEADTPDNFQSRRPNTSFCFLDIRSPGLGDTAMYLCATSRDLGGETQYFGPGTRLLVL.

J is TRBJ2-5 and V is TRBV29-1; the D is unclear. In germline, CDR1 is SQVTM, CDR2 ANQGSEA. Trimming removed 4 bases from V and 0 bases from J, with 6 bases in between. CDR3 length: 12 amino acids. The CDR3 DNA follows: TGCAGCGTTGCTCCGTACCAAGAGACCCAGTACTTC. Translated, it gives CSVAPYQETQYF.

This chain connects TRBV19 to TRBJ2-6; D remains ambiguous. The CDR3 consists of 16 residues. Between the trimmed V and J ends, which lost 4 bases and 0 bases, there was a span of 10 bases. Germline loops: CDR1 LNHDA, CDR2 SQIVND (reference sequence). CDR3 region: CASSRGFGSGANVLTF. CDR3 bases: TGTGCCAGTAGTAGGGGTTTCGGCTCTGGGGCCAACGTCCTGACTTTC.

V gene TRBV6-8 combines with J gene TRBJ1-2, with D unresolved. Trimming shortened V by 5 bases and J by 0 bases, and 10 bases separated the two germline ends. This CDR3 spans 14 amino acids. Per the germline V gene, CDR1 is MNHGY and CDR2 is SAAAGT. The chain's CDR3 is CASSLLAANYGYTF. CDR3 DNA sequence: TGTGCCAGCAGTCTACTAGCGGCTAACTATGGCTACACCTTC.

This sequence joins TRBV22-1 and TRBJ2-7; the table's D call of TRBD2 was not tested on the DNA. TRBV22-1 is marked as a pseudogene. CDR3 size: 15 residues. The CDR3 sequence is CASSLRLATLGEQYF. CDR3 nucleotides: TGTGCCAGCAGTCTCCGACTAGCCACCCTTGGGGAGCAGTACTTC.

This chain uses TRBV6-8 with TRBJ2-4; TRBD2 aligns across 7 bases. The CDR3 is 18 amino acids. J gave up 1 base and V 0 bases, and 9 bases lay outside the gene matches. Germline V gene data show CDR1 as MNHGY and CDR2 as SAAAGT. The CDR3 DNA reads as TGTGCCAGCAGTTACTCGATCGGGGGAGGGATGGCCAAAAACATTCAGTACTTC. Translated, it gives CASSYSIGGGMAKNIQYF.

The gene calls are TRBV19 and TRBJ2-3; a weak D match, TRBD2 (5 bases). V dropped 6 bases and J dropped 6 bases, with 10 bases sitting between them. Germline V gives CDR1 LNHDA, CDR2 SQIVND (reference sequence). This CDR3 has 12 residues. CDR3 amino acids: CASSTLDDTQYF. The CDR3 DNA sequence: TGTGCCAGTAGCACACTAGACGATACGCAGTATTTT.

The CDR3 is CASSLAPGVGYNEQFF. The CDR3 DNA is TGTGCCAGCAGTTTAGCTCCGGGTGTGGGCTACAATGAGCAGTTCTTC. The V call is TRBV28, the J call TRBJ2-1; D gene unclear. The CDR3 sequence is 16 residues long. Deletions cut 2 bases from V and 3 bases from J, with 14 bases between. In germline, CDR1 is MDHEN, CDR2 SYDVKM.

V is TRBV5-1 and J is TRBJ1-1; 11 bases are shared with TRBD1. Germline V gene lookup returns CDR1 SGHRS and CDR2 YFSETQ. With V trimmed by 7 bases and J by 1 base, 6 bases remained unmatched. The CDR3 sequence is 15 residues long. CDR3 DNA: TGCGCCAGCCGCCCGGGACAGGGGGGGAACACTGAAGCTTTCTTT. It codes for CASRPGQGGNTEAFF.

This chain links TRBV25-1 with TRBJ2-1; tentatively, D is TRBD1 (6 bases). V was shortened by 4 bases and J by 0 bases, with 10 bases between the two germline ends. The length of the CDR3 is 15 residues. Germline V gene lookup returns CDR1 MGHDK and CDR2 SYGVNS. CDR3 residues: CASSGWTDSYNEQFF. CDR3 sequence (DNA): TGTGCCAGCAGTGGGTGGACAGACTCCTACAATGAGCAGTTCTTC. The entire variable domain, with the rest obtained from reference TRBV25-1 and TRBJ2-1, is as follows: EADIYQTPRYLVIGTGKKITLECSQTMGHDKMYWYQQDPGMELHLIHYSYGVNSTEKGDLSSESTVSRIRTEHFPLTLESARPSHTSQYLCASSGWTDSYNEQFFGPGTRLTVL.

A single count supports this clone. One end of the junction varies from germline; a read error may be responsible. CDR3 nucleotides: TGTGTCAGCAGCAAAGCGGGGGGCACAGATACGCAGTATTTT. Protein product: CVSSKAGGTDTQYF. The V and J genes are TRBV14 and TRBJ2-3, with TRBD2 matching over 8 bases. CDR1 and CDR2 from the germline V gene are SGHDN and FVKESK. This CDR3 has 14 amino acids.

The V and J genes are TRBV5-1 and TRBJ2-7, with D tentatively TRBD2 (5 bases). Germline loops: CDR1 SGHRS, CDR2 YFSETQ. V lost 4 bases to trimming and J lost 11 bases, with 25 bases between them. The CDR3 totals 15 residues. CDR3 loop: CASSPDPHSEGKEYF. The CDR3 nucleotides are TGCGCCAGCAGCCCCGACCCCCATTCAGAGGGCAAAGAGTACTTC.

The chain employs TRBV5-1 and TRBJ1-3; D unclear. Germline CDR1 reads SGHRS; CDR2 reads YFSETQ. This CDR3 spans 16 amino acids. V lost 0 bases and J 0 bases, leaving 10 bases between the germline ends. Here the CDR3 DNA reads TGCGCCAGCAGCTTGGCCGGCCTGAGCTCTGGAAACACCATATATTTT. This translates into CASSLAGLSSGNTIYF.

The chain uses TRBV28 and TRBJ2-3; D might be TRBD1 (6 bases). The germline gives CDR1 MDHEN, CDR2 SYDVKM. Trimming left V 2 bases short and J 5 bases short, with 8 bases between. This CDR3 region has 13 residues. The chain's CDR3 is CASSLLGGDTQYF. The CDR3 DNA reads as TGTGCCAGCAGTTTACTAGGGGGAGATACGCAGTATTTT.

The chain links TRBV25-1 to TRBJ2-7; D might be TRBD2 (5 bases). V gave up 2 bases and J gave up 2 bases, with 7 bases separating them. The length of the CDR3 is 13 residues. Looked up from germline, CDR1 is MGHDK and CDR2 is SYGVNS. CDR3 residues: CASSERGPYEQYF. The CDR3 nucleotides are TGTGCCAGCAGTGAACGGGGTCCCTACGAGCAGTACTTC.

The rearrangement links TRBV11-3 to TRBJ1-5; D perhaps matches TRBD1 (5 bases). Germline-derived CDR1 and CDR2 are SGHNT and YENEEA. The CDR3 is made up of 15 amino acids. Trimming removed 3 bases from V and 3 bases from J, with 12 bases in between. CDR3 amino acids: CASSLGPWDNQPQHF. Here the CDR3 DNA reads TGTGCCAGCAGCTTGGGGCCCTGGGACAATCAGCCCCAGCATTTT. The full variable domain, its missing parts supplied by reference TRBV11-3 and TRBJ1-5, is EAGVVQSPRYKIIEKKQPVAFWCNPISGHNTLYWYLQNLGQGPELLIRYENEEAVDDSQLPKDRFSAERLKGVDSTLKIQPAELGDSAVYLCASSLGPWDNQPQHFGDGTRLSIL.

This sequence joins TRBV14 and TRBJ2-3; 11 nucleotides agree with TRBD2. V shed 5 bases and J 10 bases; nucleotides not matched to a gene: 8. This CDR3 has 14 amino acids. In germline, CDR1 is SGHDN, CDR2 FVKESK. CDR3 amino acids: CASSTGTSGNAQYF. The CDR3 nucleotides read TGTGCCAGCAGCACCGGGACTAGCGGAAACGCGCAGTATTTT. The full variable domain, rest sourced from reference TRBV14 and TRBJ2-3, is EAGVTQFPSHSVIEKGQTVTLRCDPISGHDNLYWYRRVMGKEIKFLLHFVKESKQDESGMPNNRFLAERTGGTYSTLKVQPAELEDSGVYFCASSTGTSGNAQYFGPGTRLTVL.

The chain carries TRBV29-1 and TRBJ1-1; D remains ambiguous. CDR1 and CDR2 (germline): SQVTM, ANQGSEA. V lost 3 bases to trimming and J lost 0 bases, with 11 bases between them. This CDR3 is built from 14 residues. The CDR3 reads CSVDLRSMNTEAFF. The CDR3 DNA follows: TGCAGCGTTGACCTGAGGAGCATGAACACTGAAGCTTTCTTT. The full variable domain, completed using reference TRBV29-1 and TRBJ1-1, is SAVISQKPSRDICQRGTSLTIQCQVDSQVTMMFWYRQQPGQSLTLIATANQGSEATYESGFVIDKFPISRPNLTFSTLTVSNMSPEDSSIYLCSVDLRSMNTEAFFGQGTRLTVV.

The chain employs TRBV11-3 and TRBJ2-1; 9 bases align to TRBD1. Trimming cost V 5 bases and J 3 bases; bases outside gene matches: 5. Germline lookup yields CDR1 SGHNT and CDR2 YENEEA. The CDR3 is 15 residues long. Here the CDR3 reads CASSPRQGGYNEQFF. CDR3 DNA sequence: TGTGCCAGCAGCCCCCGACAGGGGGGCTACAATGAGCAGTTCTTC.

The chain couples TRBV2 to TRBJ1-1, with 9 bases aligning to TRBD1. Germline V CDR1 and CDR2: SNHLY, FYNNEI. V trimming: 6 bases; J trimming: 5 bases; junction bases outside the gene matches: 10. The CDR3 has 15 residues. The CDR3 reads CASRPDTGGWTEAFF. CDR3 nucleotides: TGTGCCAGCAGACCCGATACAGGGGGCTGGACTGAAGCTTTCTTT.